This TCR beta chain was sequenced during a study of blood T cell repertoires in COVID-19 (dated by TCRdb to the early 2020s). Describing the broader study: The collaborator samples originated in the United States, Italy and Spain and spanned the acute and convalescent phases of COVID-19. The material from the prospective study consisted of cDNA or gDNA derived from T cells, B-cell-depleted T cells, or PBMCs. Deeply sampled blood TCRbeta repertoires from subjects exposed to, actively infected with, or recovered from COVID-19 were included in the dataset. The repertoires were made available in a free public database intended to serve as a resource for research on the immune response to SARS-CoV-2. The samples were drawn from two sources: the first 160 participants of the ongoing ImmuneRACE study, and fewer than 1,500 subjects contributed by 6 global collaborators. The sample metadata nearly always contained a de-identified subject ID, COVID-19 status, age in years and sex. Where available, HLA class I and class II types were obtained from metadata supplied by the sample provider rather than from assay-based typing.

Beyond this particular receptor, the publication reports: How much clinical and demographic metadata was included differed by source and by participant, and the metadata was provided uncurated.

The CDR3 goes from the cysteine to the phenylalanine over 14 residues. Just CDR3 DNA is preserved here, 42 bases in frame from base 1. According to the germline V gene (reference sequence), CDR1 reads SEHNR and CDR2 reads FQNEAQ. Trimming removed 5 bases from V and 9 bases from J, leaving 19 bases between the germline ends. The immunoSEQ Assay, a bias-controlled multiplex PCR, was used to amplify TCRbeta CDR3 regions from genomic DNA. Per the original workflow: Nucleated cell counts per sample were estimated from amplification of reference gene primers within the assay. Sequence reads were collapsed and filtered to measure the absolute abundance of every unique TCRbeta CDR3 rearrangement. Productive Simpson clonality was computed per sample as the square root of Simpson's diversity index over productive rearrangements. Entries here come from immuneACCESS through TCRdb and include only in-frame sequences with V and J called. Some clones fail to appear in such tables; in the studies checked, an unresolved V gene covers under half of the shortfall, and the cause of the remainder is unknown. The V and J calls and the clone size are those of that table, but D and trimming were determined from the DNA. Within this sample are about 160,000 clones, with approximately 87% of them counted one time only. The biggest ten clones account for approximately 4% of the sample.

Collaborating institutions collected whole blood in K2EDTA tubes following their own protocols. For TCRbeta analysis, collaborator samples were shipped as frozen whole blood, as isolated PBMCs, or as DNA extracted from either sample type. On this clone: Its antigen is unknown. Base qualities are not provided; no much larger clone lies one nucleotide away.

This clonotype originated in a woman between 65 and 79 years old with acute or convalescent COVID-19. The sample comprised peripheral blood. Rearrangement joined TRBV7-9 to TRBJ2-5; no confident D gene assignment can be made. The nucleotide sequence reads TGTGCCAGCAGCCGAGACCAGAATTTGGGCCCCCAGTACTTC. This is translated as CASSRDQNLGPQYF.